The sequence of this T cell receptor (beta chain) was determined in a study of monozygotic twins with inflammatory bowel disease. TCRdb re-called the 5' RACE reads and catalogs CDR3 proteins one per entry, DNA excluded. In total, the table holds fewer than 550,000 distinct CDR3 sequences. The CDR3 consists of 13 residues. The germline V gene encodes CDR1 SGHRS and CDR2 YFSETQ. The chain combines TRBV5-1 with TRBJ1-1; with no DNA, the TCRdb D assignment of TRBD1 cannot be verified. This TCR was sampled from a human donor with ulcerative colitis or Crohn's disease, or a healthy co-twin of an affected twin (not recorded which). Sequencing was performed on blood. CDR3 protein: CASSSRESTEAFF.